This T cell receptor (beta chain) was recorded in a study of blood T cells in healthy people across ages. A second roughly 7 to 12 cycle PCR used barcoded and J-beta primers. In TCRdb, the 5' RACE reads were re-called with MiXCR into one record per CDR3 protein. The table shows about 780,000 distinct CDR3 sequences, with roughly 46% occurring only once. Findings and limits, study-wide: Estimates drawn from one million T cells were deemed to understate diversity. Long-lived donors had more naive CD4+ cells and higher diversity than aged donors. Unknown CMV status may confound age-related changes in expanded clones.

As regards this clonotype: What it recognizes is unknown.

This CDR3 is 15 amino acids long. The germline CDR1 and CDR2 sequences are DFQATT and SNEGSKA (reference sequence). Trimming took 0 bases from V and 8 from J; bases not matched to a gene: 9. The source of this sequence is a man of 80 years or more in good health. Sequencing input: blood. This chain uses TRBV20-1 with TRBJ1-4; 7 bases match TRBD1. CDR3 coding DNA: TGCAGTGCTAGAGAGACCCGGGACAGCGGCGAAAAACTGTTTTTT. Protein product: CSARETRDSGEKLFF.